This TCR beta chain was captured in a study of shared clonotypes between healthy human individuals (dated by TCRdb to the early 2020s). Regarding the complete study: Two women and a few men aged 18 to 49 years were included in the cohort. To estimate repertoire size and how much clonotype sharing occurs between individuals, the study deeply sequenced the blood TCR repertoires of roughly 5 healthy adults. Between about 0.85 and 9.5 billion PBMCs per donor were obtained by leukapheresis. For each donor, three plates each were used for CD4 naive and CD4 memory, two plates were used for CD8 naive, and one plate was used for CD8 memory. Libraries were prepared and TCR repertoires were sequenced by different laboratories using diverse techniques, in order to increase sequencing depth and limit assay-specific biases. What the research found in general, with its limitations: Pairwise subsampling led to the expectation that sequencing depth would affect the degree of clonotype sharing among donors. Because the study included only a small number of donors, the genetic and exposure-history diversity represented was limited. Sampling was restricted to blood, and TCR repertoires in tissues likely differ from the TCR repertoires found in blood. Across a few donors, approximately 4.6% of naive CD4, over 3% of naive CD8, 2.3% of memory CD4, and 0.4% to 0.45% of memory CD8 clonotypes were shared. Higher generation probabilities were observed for clonotypes shared by all four sorted-subset donors than for non-shared clonotypes. Naive subsets generally had larger estimated clonotype richness than memory subsets did. Rarefaction of sorted-subset datasets indicated incomplete sequencing despite the large sequencing depth.

TCR CDR3 regions were amplified from genomic DNA by multiplex PCR using the deep immunoSEQ assay. Extracted genomic DNA from each cell subset was spread evenly across all wells of several immunoSEQ 96-well plates, with each plate serving as a replicate. Each replicate PCR for sorted subsets received about 200 ng genomic DNA, equal to roughly 33,000 T cell genomes. Purified libraries were measured with a Qubit 3.0 fluorometer, size-checked on a Bioanalyzer 2100, and measured again with the KAPA Library Quantification kit. Every immunoSEQ 96-well plate was sequenced on a dedicated single-read 150-cycle Illumina NextSeq 550 flow cell. Turning to the authors' computational methods: The immunoSEQ output contained only junctional sequences without quality scores, so filtering could not match that applied to full-length reads. To assign V/J genes and CDR3, sequences were annotated using PyIR, a Python wrapper for IgBLAST v1.9, with IMGT germline references. Reads were removed for weak V/J assignments (E-value above 1e-6), missing CDR3, stop codons, out-of-frame junctions, or ambiguous translated residues. V3J clonotypes were defined as sequences sharing the same inferred V gene, J gene, and CDR3 amino acid sequence. To compute the percentage overlap between repertoires, the number of shared unique clonotypes was divided by the size of the smaller repertoire. Three approaches were used to assess repertoire richness: RTK rarefaction, the Chao1 estimator, and Recon v2.1 estimates of unobserved clonotypes. Generation probabilities were computed with OLGA for all TCRbeta clonotypes obtained by the gDNA method from four donors. TCRdb re-hosts the immuneACCESS table, in-frame sequences only. Its copies lack some clones; in the studies checked, an unresolved V gene accounts for under half of them, and the cause for the rest is not known. D and trimming come from the DNA, and the V and J calls and clone size come from that table. A total of over a million clones appear in this sample, 98% to 99% of them only once. The top ten constitute about 0.4% of the sample.

V is pared back by 4 bases and J by 3 bases, with 15 bases lying between the germline termini. From the cysteine through the phenylalanine, the CDR3 covers 15 amino acids. The entry retains the CDR3 DNA only, 45 bases that are in frame from base 1. Sequences SGHKS (CDR1) and YYEKEE (CDR2) are obtained from the germline V gene (reference sequence). Healthy HIV-negative adults with no recently reported acute infections or vaccinations were included as donors. Only Caucasian adults living in Nashville, Tennessee, USA were represented among the donors. Magnetic negative selection was used to enrich CD4+ T cells, after which naive cells were positively selected on CD45RA and the negative fraction became the memory subset. After blood collection by leukapheresis, PBMCs were isolated using Ficoll-Histopaque density gradient centrifugation and then cryopreserved in the vapor phase of liquid nitrogen. Analytical flow cytometry was used to check the purity and quantity of every magnetically sorted T cell population. From each sorted fraction, genomic DNA was isolated and quantified by UV absorbance on a Nanodrop 2000c.

A note on this clone: Its antigen is not yet known. There are no base qualities to consult, and no much larger clone falls within one base.

The receptor was derived from a man aged 30-40 years in good health. The chain was built from TRBV5-5 and TRBJ2-3; TRBD2 is perhaps the D gene, given 6 matching bases. Sequenced material: naive CD4+ T cells sorted from blood. Explained via the paper, the cell subset or site label denotes: CD45RA+ positively selected. The CDR3: CASSLAPHGTDTQYF. The sequenced DNA: TGTGCCAGCAGCCTAGCGCCCCACGGGACAGATACGCAGTATTTT. Reference TRBV5-5 and TRBJ2-3 proteins supply the regions before and after the CDR3; the full variable domain is: DAGVTQSPTHLIKTRGQQVTLRCSPISGHKSVSWYQQVLGQGPQFIFQYYEKEERGRGNFPDRFSARQFPNYSSELNVNALLLGDSALYLCASSLAPHGTDTQYFGPGTRLTVL.